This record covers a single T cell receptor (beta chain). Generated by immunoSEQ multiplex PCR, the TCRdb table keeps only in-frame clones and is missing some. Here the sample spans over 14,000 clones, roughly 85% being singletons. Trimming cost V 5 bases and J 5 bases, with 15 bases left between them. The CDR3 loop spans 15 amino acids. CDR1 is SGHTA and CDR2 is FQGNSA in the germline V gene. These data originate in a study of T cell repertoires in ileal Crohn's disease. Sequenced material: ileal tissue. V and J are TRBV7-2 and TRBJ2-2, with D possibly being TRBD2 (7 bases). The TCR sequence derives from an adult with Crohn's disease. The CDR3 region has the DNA TGTGCCAGCAGCCCTTGGGGGGGCAGGACCGGGGAGCTGTTTTTT. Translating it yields CASSPWGGRTGELFF.